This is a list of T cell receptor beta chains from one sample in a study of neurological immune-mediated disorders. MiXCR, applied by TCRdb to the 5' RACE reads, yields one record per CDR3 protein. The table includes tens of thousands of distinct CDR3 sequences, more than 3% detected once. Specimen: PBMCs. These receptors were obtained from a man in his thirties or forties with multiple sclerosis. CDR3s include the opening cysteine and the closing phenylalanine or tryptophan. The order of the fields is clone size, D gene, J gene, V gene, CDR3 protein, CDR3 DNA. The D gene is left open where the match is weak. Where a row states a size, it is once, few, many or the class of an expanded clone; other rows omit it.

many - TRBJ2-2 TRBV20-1 CSAQNTGELFF TGCAGTGCTCAGAACACCGGGGAGCTGTTTTTT
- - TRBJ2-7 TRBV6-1 CASSLRTPNYEQYF TGTGCCAGCAGTCTAAGGACCCCCAACTACGAGCAGTACTTC
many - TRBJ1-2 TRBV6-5 CASSYGRINYGYTF TGTGCCAGCAGTTACGGAAGGATTAACTATGGCTACACCTTC
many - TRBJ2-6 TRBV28 CASSWTTGANVLTF TGTGCCAGCAGTTGGACAACTGGGGCCAACGTCCTGACTTTC
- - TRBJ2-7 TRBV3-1 CASSQMSGDTYEQYF TGTGCCAGCAGCCAAATGTCGGGGGACACCTACGAGCAGTACTTC
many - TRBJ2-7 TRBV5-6 CASSRKNTFNYEQYF TGTGCCAGCAGCCGGAAGAATACCTTTAACTACGAGCAGTACTTC
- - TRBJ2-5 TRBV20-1 CSAKRGTQYF TGCAGTGCCAAGAGAGGGACCCAGTACTTC
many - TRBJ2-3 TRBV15 CATSRRTNPLTDTQYF TGTGCCACCAGCAGGCGGACCAACCCACTCACAGATACGCAGTATTTT
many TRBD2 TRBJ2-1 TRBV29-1 CSVDDDGRTPGTSETSSYNEQFF TGCAGCGTTGATGATGATGGTAGAACTCCCGGGACTAGCGAGACCAGCTCCTACAATGAGCAGTTCTTC
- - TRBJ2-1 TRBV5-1 CASSIGQPYNEQFF TGCGCCAGCAGCATAGGACAGCCCTACAATGAGCAGTTCTTC
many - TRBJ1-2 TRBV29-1 CSVDHGYTF TGCAGCGTTGACCATGGCTACACCTTC
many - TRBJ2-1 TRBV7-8 CASSELVGNEQFF TGTGCCAGCAGCGAGCTTGTGGGCAATGAGCAGTTCTTC
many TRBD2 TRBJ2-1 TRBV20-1 CSAQTSAVYNEQFF TGCAGTGCGCAGACTAGCGCCGTTTACAATGAGCAGTTCTTC
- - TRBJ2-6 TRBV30 CAWRISGANVLTF TGTGCCTGGAGGATCTCTGGGGCCAACGTCCTGACTTTC
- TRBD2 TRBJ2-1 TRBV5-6 CASSFIAAGGLAEQFF TGTGCCAGCAGCTTTATAGCAGCGGGGGGGCTTGCTGAGCAGTTCTTC
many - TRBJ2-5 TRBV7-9 CASSFGLGEETQYF TGTGCCAGCAGCTTTGGGTTGGGGGAAGAGACCCAGTACTTC
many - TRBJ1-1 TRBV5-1 CASSLQQDGWTVNTEAFF TGCGCCAGCAGCTTACAACAGGACGGCTGGACGGTGAACACTGAAGCTTTCTTT
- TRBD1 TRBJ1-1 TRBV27 CASTLTGGGMNTEAFF TGTGCCAGCACCCTGACAGGGGGCGGAATGAACACTGAAGCTTTCTTT
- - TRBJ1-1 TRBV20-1 CSAFTTGNTEAFF TGCAGTGCTTTTACTACAGGGAACACTGAAGCTTTCTTT
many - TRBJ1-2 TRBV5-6 CASSLGERSHGYTF TGTGCCAGCAGCTTGGGGGAGAGGAGCCATGGCTACACCTTC
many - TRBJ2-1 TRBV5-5 CASSLGQIFGEQFF TGTGCCAGCAGCTTAGGGCAGATCTTTGGTGAGCAGTTCTTC
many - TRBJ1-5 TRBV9 CASSPRGRSNQPQHF TGTGCCAGCAGCCCTCGCGGGCGCAGCAATCAGCCCCAGCATTTT
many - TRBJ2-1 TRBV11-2 CASSLPPQTNEQFF TGTGCCAGCAGCTTACCTCCCCAGACCAATGAGCAGTTCTTC